The next 15 T cell receptor beta chains were all read from a single sample in a study of CD8 T cells in Susac syndrome (dated by TCRdb to about 2019). The library was generated by the immunoSEQ multiplex PCR assay. RNA was extracted with the RNeasy kit and about 0.45 to 1 ug was reverse transcribed using random hexamers. TCRdb's own reprocessing of the public reads used fastp at Q25 and MiXCR and kept productive beta chains. Identical CDR3 proteins give one entry, which carries the most common genes and DNA. This sample holds over 100,000 distinct CDR3 sequences; about 96% were observed only once. Approximately 0.093% of the sample belongs to the ten largest clones. The material sequenced was CD4+ T cells from PBMCs. These receptors originate from a human donor in good health.

The CDR3 bases are TGTGCCAGCAGCCCCGGCTTGGCGGTCCAAGAGACCCAGTACTTC. The encoded protein is CASSPGLAVQETQYF. The chain recombines TRBV7-2 with TRBJ2-5, with unresolved D. The CDR3 consists of 15 residues. V dropped 5 bases and J dropped 1 base, with 14 bases sitting between them. Germline CDR1 is SGHTA and CDR2 is FQGNSA.

The V gene is TRBV24-1, the J gene TRBJ2-7; D remains ambiguous. The CDR3 extends over 11 amino acids. The V gene lost 4 bases and the J gene lost 3 bases, with 3 bases spanning the gap. The germline V gene has CDR1 KGHDR and CDR2 SFDVKD. CDR3 DNA: TGTGCCACCAGTGAGGACTACGAGCAGTACTTC. Its protein product is CATSEDYEQYF.

The chain employs TRBV29-1 and TRBJ2-5; D possibly matches TRBD1 or TRBD2 (5 bases each). Trimming shortened V by 4 bases and J by 9 bases, and 18 bases separated the two germline ends. The V gene's germline CDR1 is SQVTM and CDR2 ANQGSEA. The CDR3 length is 13 residues. CDR3 sequence (DNA): TGCAGCGTTGCGAAGGGACGAACGCAAGCCCAGTACTTC. This codes for CSVAKGRTQAQYF. The full variable domain, its missing parts supplied by reference TRBV29-1 and TRBJ2-5, is SAVISQKPSRDICQRGTSLTIQCQVDSQVTMMFWYRQQPGQSLTLIATANQGSEATYESGFVIDKFPISRPNLTFSTLTVSNMSPEDSSIYLCSVAKGRTQAQYFGPGTRLLVL.

This clonotype was found once. The V and J genes are TRBV7-3 and TRBJ1-2; no reliable D call. V lost 5 bases to trimming and J lost 5 bases, with 12 bases between them. CDR1 SGHTA and CDR2 FQGTGA come from the germline V gene. The CDR3 contains 13 residues. Here the CDR3 DNA reads TGTGCCAGCAGCACGGCGGCGGGGTATGGCTACACCTTC. Encoded protein: CASSTAAGYGYTF. The full variable domain, in which reference TRBV7-3 and TRBJ1-2 provide the parts outside the CDR3, is GAGVSQTPSNKVTEKGKYVELRCDPISGHTALYWYRQSLGQGPEFLIYFQGTGAADDSGLPNDRFFAVRPEGSVSTLKIQRTERGDSAVYLCASSTAAGYGYTFGSGTRLTVV.

This clonotype was detected once. This rearrangement joins TRBV4-3 to TRBJ2-1; the D is unclear. The CDR3 extends over 17 amino acids. V lost 4 bases and J 0 bases, leaving 16 bases between the germline ends. CDR1 is LGHNA and CDR2 is YSLEER in the germline V gene. The CDR3 DNA reads as TGCGCCAGCAGCCTCCTACCTGCCGGGCTCTCCTACAATGAGCAGTTCTTC. It encodes CASSLLPAGLSYNEQFF.

The chain carries TRBV29-1 and TRBJ1-2; D gene uncertain. V was shortened by 6 bases and J by 1 base, with 9 bases between the two germline ends. This CDR3 is built from 12 residues. Germline CDR1 is SQVTM and CDR2 is ANQGSEA. This chain's CDR3 is CSVDGYNYGYTF. The CDR3, as DNA: TGCAGCGTAGACGGCTATAACTATGGCTACACCTTC.

This clonotype came up once. This sequence joins TRBV20-1 and TRBJ1-6; D not resolved. Germline CDR1 DFQATT, CDR2 SNEGSKA (reference sequence). The V gene lost 2 bases and the J gene lost 0 bases, with 8 bases spanning the gap. The CDR3 is 15 residues long. The CDR3 coding sequence is TGCAGTGCTAGAATTGGTAGCTCCTATAATTCACCCCTCCACTTT. The encoded protein is CSARIGSSYNSPLHF.

The J gene is TRBJ2-5, the V gene TRBV4-3, with D possibly matching TRBD1 (6 bases). The CDR3 runs 14 residues. Trimming left V 0 bases short and J 5 bases short, with 10 bases between. Per germline, CDR1 LGHNA and CDR2 YSLEER. CDR3 in amino acids: CASSQEGGRETQYF. Here the CDR3 DNA reads TGCGCCAGCAGCCAAGAAGGGGGACGGGAGACCCAGTACTTC.

The chain links TRBV7-9 to TRBJ2-2; no definite D call. The CDR3 loop spans 13 amino acids. The V gene's germline CDR1 is SEHNR and CDR2 FQNEAQ (reference sequence). Trimming took 5 bases from V and 4 from J, leaving 8 bases between them. In DNA form, the CDR3 reads TGTGCCAGCAGCACCCATGGCACCGGGGAGCTGTTTTTT. Translated, it gives CASSTHGTGELFF. The complete variable domain, with remaining parts taken from reference TRBV7-9 and TRBJ2-2, reads DTGVSQNPRHKITKRGQNVTFRCDPISEHNRLYWYRQTLGQGPEFLTYFQNEAQLEKSRLLSDRFSAERPKGSFSTLEIQRTEQGDSAMYLCASSTHGTGELFFGEGSRLTVL.

CDR3 sequence: CASSFAGVAGETQYF. Here the CDR3 DNA reads TGTGCCAGCAGTTTTGCAGGGGTTGCTGGGGAGACCCAGTACTTC. This chain connects TRBV28 to TRBJ2-5; TRBD1 might be the D (6 bases). This CDR3 comprises 15 residues. With 3 bases removed from V and 5 bases from J, the gap between germline ends came to 16 bases. Germline-derived CDR1 and CDR2 are MDHEN and SYDVKM.

V gene TRBV5-4 combines with J gene TRBJ1-2, with a possible D match to TRBD1 (6 bases). The germline V gene encodes CDR1 SGHNT and CDR2 YYREEE (reference sequence). V dropped 4 bases and J dropped 8 bases, with 21 bases sitting between them. This CDR3 spans 15 amino acids. CDR3 DNA sequence: TGTGCCAGCAGCCCTGGGGGGGCGCGGCGCGAGGGCTACACCTTC. Its translation: CASSPGGARREGYTF.

This clonotype was seen a single time. The chain recombines TRBV23-1 with TRBJ2-5; TRBD1 aligns across 8 bases. TRBV23-1 counts as an open reading frame of uncertain function. V lost 0 bases, J lost 5 bases, and 8 bases stayed unmatched. The CDR3 length is 16 residues. CDR3 nucleotide sequence: TGCGCCAGCAGTCAATCCACGGACAGGGTATTGGAGACCCAGTACTTC. This gives the protein CASSQSTDRVLETQYF.

This rearrangement joins TRBV9 to TRBJ2-2; D unclear. This CDR3 is built from 13 residues. With 3 bases removed from V and 1 base from J, the gap between germline ends came to 4 bases. Germline CDR1 reads SGDLS; CDR2 reads YYNGEE. CDR3 sequence: CASSAQNTGELFF. The CDR3 bases are TGTGCCAGCAGCGCCCAGAACACCGGGGAGCTGTTTTTT.

The J gene is TRBJ2-3, the V gene TRBV29-1; 8 positions match TRBD1. This CDR3 has 14 amino acids. Looked up from germline, CDR1 is SQVTM and CDR2 is ANQGSEA. Trimming took 7 bases from V and 2 from J; bases not matched to a gene: 8. The DNA for the CDR3 is TGCAGCGGGGATCGACAGGGGCTCACAGATACGCAGTATTTT. It yields the protein CSGDRQGLTDTQYF.

This chain links TRBV30 with TRBJ2-6; D gene uncertain. The CDR3 loop spans 17 amino acids. Per the germline V gene, CDR1 is GTSNPN and CDR2 is SVGIG (reference sequence). Between the trimmed V and J ends, which lost 7 bases and 0 bases, there was a span of 19 bases. The chain's CDR3 is CASRLQFTLSGANVLTF. The DNA for the CDR3 is TGTGCCTCGCGTTTACAGTTTACCCTCTCTGGGGCCAACGTCCTGACTTTC.